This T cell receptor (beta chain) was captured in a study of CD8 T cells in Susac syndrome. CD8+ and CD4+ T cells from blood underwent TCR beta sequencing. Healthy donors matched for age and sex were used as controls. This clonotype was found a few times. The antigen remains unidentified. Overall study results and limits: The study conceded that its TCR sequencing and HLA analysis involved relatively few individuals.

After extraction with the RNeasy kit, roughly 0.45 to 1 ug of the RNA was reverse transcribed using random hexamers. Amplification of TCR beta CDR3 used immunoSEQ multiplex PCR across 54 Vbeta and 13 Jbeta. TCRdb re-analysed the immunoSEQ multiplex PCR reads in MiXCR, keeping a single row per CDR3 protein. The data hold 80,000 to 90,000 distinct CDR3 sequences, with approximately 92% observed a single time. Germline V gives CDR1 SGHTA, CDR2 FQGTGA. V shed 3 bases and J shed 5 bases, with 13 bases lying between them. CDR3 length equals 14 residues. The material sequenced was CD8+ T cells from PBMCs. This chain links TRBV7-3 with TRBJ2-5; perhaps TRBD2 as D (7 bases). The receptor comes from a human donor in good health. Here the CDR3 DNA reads TGTGCCAGCAGCTTGGGAGGGGGAGCGGAGACCCAGTACTTC. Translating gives CASSLGGGAETQYF.